Listed here are 20 T cell receptor beta chains from one sample, sequenced in a study of neoadjuvant anti-PD-1 for oral cavity cancer. The time point was: after neoadjuvant nivolumab, at surgical resection. Only in-frame clones appear in the TCRdb table, and some are missing; sequencing was by immunoSEQ multiplex PCR. Of over 11,000 clones in the sample, about 75% were seen once. The sequences come from PBMCs, collected after nivolumab (anti-PD-1) treatment. Receptors were obtained from a person aged 40-85 years with oral cavity squamous cell carcinoma.

The DNA for the CDR3 is TGTGCCAGCAGTTACTCGAGCCTCTATAGCAATCAGCCCCAGCATTTT. As protein: CASSYSSLYSNQPQHF. The chain recombines TRBV6-5 with TRBJ1-5; no clear D. V was shortened by 0 bases and J by 0 bases, with 9 bases between the two germline ends. The CDR3 consists of 16 residues. Germline V lookup: CDR1 MNHEY, CDR2 SVGAGI.

The rearrangement links TRBV7-3 to TRBJ2-5, with D maybe TRBD1 (6 bases). CDR1 and CDR2 from the germline V gene are SGHTA and FQGTGA. Trimming left V 4 bases short and J 4 bases short, with 13 bases between. This CDR3 has 14 residues. CDR3 loop: CASSSTGSLETQYF. CDR3 nucleotide sequence: TGTGCCAGCAGCTCTACAGGGAGCCTAGAGACCCAGTACTTC.

The gene calls are TRBV9 and TRBJ2-5, with D unresolved. Trimming left V 0 bases short and J 5 bases short, with 11 bases between. CDR1 is SGDLS, CDR2 YYNGEE, per germline. This CDR3 is built from 14 residues. The CDR3 loop is CASSVVDSSETQYF. CDR3 bases: TGTGCCAGCAGCGTAGTTGATAGCTCGGAGACCCAGTACTTC.

The V call is TRBV7-7, the J call TRBJ2-2; 11 bases line up with TRBD2. V was clipped by 2 bases and J by 5 bases; unmatched bases: 10. Looked up from germline, CDR1 is SSHAT and CDR2 is FNYEAQ (reference sequence). This CDR3 spans 18 amino acids. The CDR3 protein is CASSLRAGLAGGTGELFF. In DNA form, the CDR3 reads TGTGCCAGCAGCTTACGGGCTGGGCTAGCGGGAGGAACCGGGGAGCTGTTTTTT.

A note on this clone: Other DNA variants within this sample encode the same CDR3. The V call is TRBV30, the J call TRBJ2-2; 11 nucleotides line up with TRBD2. This CDR3 has 17 amino acids. The V segment lost 4 bases and the J segment 5 bases; nucleotides outside the gene matches: 12. CDR1 and CDR2 from the germline V gene are GTSNPN and SVGIG (reference sequence). For the CDR3, the DNA is TGTGCCTGGAAAGGGGTACTAGCGGGGGTTCGTACCGGGGAGCTGTTTTTT. Amino acid sequence: CAWKGVLAGVRTGELFF.

The V call is TRBV19, the J call TRBJ1-2; TRBD1 matches at 7 bases. The J segment lost 6 bases and the V segment lost 7 bases, leaving 14 bases of the junction unmatched. The germline CDR1 and CDR2 sequences are LNHDA and SQIVND (reference sequence). The length of the CDR3 is 15 residues. CDR3 protein: CASIVDRVGRDGYTF. The CDR3, as DNA: TGTGCCAGTATAGTTGACAGGGTGGGAAGAGATGGCTACACCTTC. Filled out from reference TRBV19 and TRBJ1-2, the complete variable domain reads DGGITQSPKYLFRKEGQNVTLSCEQNLNHDAMYWYRQDPGQGLRLIYYSQIVNDFQKGDIAEGYSVSREKKESFPLTVTSAQKNPTAFYLCASIVDRVGRDGYTFGSGTRLTVV.

The V call is TRBV9, the J call TRBJ1-5, with a tentative D call TRBD1 (6 bases). The CDR3 spans 14 residues. Trimming shortened V by 0 bases and J by 4 bases, and 8 bases separated the two germline ends. Germline V gene lookup returns CDR1 SGDLS and CDR2 YYNGEE. The CDR3 loop reads CASSVGGANQPQHF. The CDR3, as DNA: TGTGCCAGCAGCGTAGGGGGGGCTAATCAGCCCCAGCATTTT.

The V call is TRBV4-1, the J call TRBJ1-4; D uncertain. Trimming removed 2 bases from V and 2 bases from J, with 6 bases in between. Per germline, CDR1 MGHRA and CDR2 YSYEKL. The CDR3 has 14 amino acids. For the CDR3, the DNA is TGCGCCAGCAGCCAATGGGCGACTAATGAAAAACTGTTTTTT. This codes for CASSQWATNEKLFF.

The chain is built from TRBV25-1 and TRBJ1-1, with a tentative D call TRBD1 (5 bases). Germline V gene lookup returns CDR1 MGHDK and CDR2 SYGVNS. V lost 6 bases to trimming and J lost 8 bases, with 10 bases between them. The CDR3 has 11 residues. CDR3 residues: CASRNSGEAFF. CDR3 nucleotides: TGTGCCAGCAGGAATTCAGGGGAAGCTTTCTTT.

The chain links TRBV4-1 to TRBJ2-4; D gene ambiguous. The germline V gene encodes CDR1 MGHRA and CDR2 YSYEKL. V was shortened by 4 bases and J by 0 bases, with 19 bases between the two germline ends. This CDR3 has 18 residues. As DNA, the CDR3 is TGCGCCAGCAGCCCCCACATAGGGTCGGGCATAGCCAAAAACATTCAGTACTTC. It encodes CASSPHIGSGIAKNIQYF.

The chain employs TRBV6-5 and TRBJ2-2; no firm D call. The germline V gene encodes CDR1 MNHEY and CDR2 SVGAGI. The CDR3 consists of 12 residues. Deletions cut 9 bases from V and 4 bases from J, with 9 bases between. CDR3 region: CASSGGTGELFF. CDR3 sequence (DNA): TGTGCCAGTTCGGGCGGCACCGGGGAGCTGTTTTTT.

The chain recombines TRBV9 with TRBJ1-3; the D is unclear. CDR1 is SGDLS and CDR2 is YYNGEE in the germline V gene. V dropped 2 bases and J dropped 0 bases, with 6 bases sitting between them. The CDR3 spans 14 residues. Here the CDR3 DNA reads TGTGCCAGCAGCGTGGCACCCTCTGGAAACACCATATATTTT. This gives the protein CASSVAPSGNTIYF. The full variable domain, completed using reference TRBV9 and TRBJ1-3, is DSGVTQTPKHLITATGQRVTLRCSPRSGDLSVYWYQQSLDQGLQFLIQYYNGEERAKGNILERFSAQQFPDLHSELNLSSLELGDSALYFCASSVAPSGNTIYFGEGSWLTVV.

This clone has just a few counts. The chain has TRBV5-1 and TRBJ2-7; D is ambiguous. The ends were cut back, 0 bases at V and 5 bases at J, with 15 bases in the middle. The length of the CDR3 is 15 residues. The germline V gene encodes CDR1 SGHRS and CDR2 YFSETQ. The CDR3 loop reads CASSLAPTWMHEQYF. Here the CDR3 DNA reads TGCGCCAGCAGCTTGGCTCCCACGTGGATGCACGAGCAGTACTTC.

The sample holds a few counts of this clone. CDR3 DNA sequence: TGTGCCAGCACCATGACTAGCGGGAGTAGGTACGAGCAGTACTTC. This encodes CASTMTSGSRYEQYF. This rearrangement joins TRBV7-9 to TRBJ2-7; 12 nucleotides line up with TRBD2. Looked up from germline, CDR1 is SEHNR and CDR2 is FQNEAQ (reference sequence). Trimming removed 7 bases from V and 4 bases from J; junction bases left unmatched: 8. This CDR3 region has 15 residues. Supplemented by reference TRBV7-9 and TRBJ2-7, the full variable domain reads DTGVSQNPRHKITKRGQNVTFRCDPISEHNRLYWYRQTLGQGPEFLTYFQNEAQLEKSRLLSDRFSAERPKGSFSTLEIQRTEQGDSAMYLCASTMTSGSRYEQYFGPGTRLTVT.

V is TRBV2 and J is TRBJ2-2, with 8 nucleotides matching TRBD1. The CDR3 sequence is 15 residues long. Germline V CDR1 and CDR2: SNHLY, FYNNEI. Losses at the gene ends were 6 bases for V and 2 bases for J; bases not matched to a gene: 5. The CDR3 nucleotides read TGTGCCAGCAGGACCGGACAGGGCAACACCGGGGAGCTGTTTTTT. This encodes CASRTGQGNTGELFF. Full variable domain (outside the CDR3, taken from reference TRBV2 and TRBJ2-2): EPEVTQTPSHQVTQMGQEVILRCVPISNHLYFYWYRQILGQKVEFLVSFYNNEISEKSEIFDDQFSVERPDGSNFTLKIRSTKLEDSAMYFCASRTGQGNTGELFFGEGSRLTVL.

V usage is TRBV7-9 and J usage is TRBJ1-2; D may be TRBD1 (5 bases). The CDR3 runs 19 residues. In germline, CDR1 is SEHNR, CDR2 FQNEAQ (reference sequence). Trimming left V 5 bases short and J 3 bases short, with 28 bases between. The DNA for the CDR3 is TGTGCCAGCAGCCCGGGGTGGAAGGGGAAGGGGCCTGGGGACTATGGCTACACCTTC. This translates into CASSPGWKGKGPGDYGYTF.

This clone was seen a handful of times. This chain joins TRBV6-1 and TRBJ2-7; tentative D call: TRBD1 (5 bases). V shed 6 bases and J shed 1 base, with 10 bases lying between them. The CDR3 spans 13 residues. Per the germline V gene, CDR1 is MNHNS and CDR2 is SASEGT. The CDR3 DNA is TGTGCCAGCAGGAGGACACCTTCCTACGAGCAGTACTTC. As protein: CASRRTPSYEQYF.

The chain employs TRBV27 and TRBJ2-5; D is undetermined. V was clipped by 5 bases and J by 0 bases, with 7 bases between them. The CDR3 runs to 13 residues. Per the germline V gene, CDR1 is MNHEY and CDR2 is SMNVEV (reference sequence). The DNA of the CDR3 is TGTGCCAGCAGTCGGATGTACCAAGAGACCCAGTACTTC. It yields the protein CASSRMYQETQYF.

This clone was counted a single time. The chain recombines TRBV7-6 with TRBJ2-3; unclear D gene. Germline V gene data show CDR1 as SGHVS and CDR2 as FNYEAQ. This CDR3 region has 15 residues. V dropped 5 bases and J dropped 6 bases, with 18 bases sitting between them. The CDR3 DNA reads TGTGCCAGCAGCAAGATACCCACCCCGCTCGATACGCAGTATTTT. It encodes CASSKIPTPLDTQYF.

This rearrangement joins TRBV30 to TRBJ1-1, with D possibly TRBD1 on 6 matching bases. V was trimmed by 2 bases and J by 11 bases, leaving 15 bases between them. CDR1 and CDR2 (germline): GTSNPN, SVGIG (reference sequence). This CDR3 has 12 residues. The CDR3 loop reads CAWSYHRELAFF. In DNA form, the CDR3 reads TGTGCCTGGAGTTACCACAGGGAGTTGGCTTTCTTT.